A single sample is the source of the 5 T cell receptor beta chains below, sequenced in a study of regulatory T cells in long-lasting Graves disease. Assembly of TCR beta libraries relied on iRepertoire HTBI primers together with Arm-PCR of CDR3 regions. TCRdb itself ran the multiplex PCR reads through MiXCR, one entry per CDR3 protein. This sample has hundreds of thousands of distinct CDR3 sequences, with approximately 15% found just once. Time point reported: newly diagnosed GD, antithyroid drugs for less than 3 months. The authors made the TCR library using RNA they extracted from PBMCs. These data also featured in a second study, about T cells in Graves' hyperthyroidism and ophthalmopathy.

Sequenced material: peripheral blood mononuclear cells (PBMCs), taken at new diagnosis, from a patient treated with antithyroid drugs. The receptors here all came from a woman under 40 with Graves disease.

The chain links TRBV20-1 to TRBJ2-7; TRBD2 matches 7 bases. This CDR3 has 15 amino acids. J was trimmed by 3 bases and V by 6 bases; bases with no gene match: 14. CDR1 is DFQATT, CDR2 SNEGSKA, per germline (reference sequence). The CDR3 sequence: CSAPNPGGGGYEQYF. The CDR3, as DNA: TGCAGTGCACCCAATCCGGGCGGGGGAGGCTACGAGCAGTACTTC.

The V and J genes are TRBV30 and TRBJ2-5, with D possibly matching TRBD2 (6 bases). The CDR3 is made up of 16 amino acids. Germline CDR1 is GTSNPN and CDR2 is SVGIG (reference sequence). V lost 2 bases and J 4 bases, leaving 20 bases between the germline ends. DNA for the CDR3: TGTGCCTGGAGTATGCCTCCGGGACTCAAGGGAGAGACCCAGTACTTC. It specifies CAWSMPPGLKGETQYF. Full variable domain (remainder filled in from reference TRBV30 and TRBJ2-5): SQTIHQWPATLVQPVGSPLSLECTVEGTSNPNLYWYRQAAGRGLQLLFYSVGIGQISSEVPQNLSASRPQDRQFILSSKKLLLSDSGFYLCAWSMPPGLKGETQYFGPGTRLLVL.

There are many counts of this clonotype. V usage is TRBV27 and J usage is TRBJ2-7; 7 bases are a match to TRBD2. V lost 5 bases to trimming and J lost 5 bases; unmatched junction nucleotides: 9. The CDR3 length is 14 residues. Germline V lookup: CDR1 MNHEY, CDR2 SMNVEV (reference sequence). Here the CDR3 DNA reads TGTGCCAGCAGTCCCTCCGGGGGGTGGGACGAGCAGTACTTC. Encoded protein: CASSPSGGWDEQYF.

This clonotype was counted only a few times. The chain carries TRBV2 and TRBJ2-4; the D gene is possibly TRBD2 (6 bases). This CDR3 has 14 amino acids. V was cut by 3 bases and J by 7 bases, with 13 bases left in between. CDR1 and CDR2 (germline): SNHLY, FYNNEI. CDR3 sequence (DNA): TGTGCCAGCAGTGAGAGGGCGGGATTGAACATTCAGTACTTC. It yields the protein CASSERAGLNIQYF.

This clonotype was found a few times. The CDR3 region is CASSTASGRSQSSYNEQFF. The CDR3 nucleotides are TGTGCCAGCAGCACCGCTAGCGGGAGGAGTCAGAGCTCCTACAATGAGCAGTTCTTC. V and J are TRBV7-9 and TRBJ2-1; 11 bases align to TRBD2. V lost 5 bases to trimming and J lost 0 bases; unmatched junction nucleotides: 12. The CDR3 contains 19 residues. CDR1 and CDR2 (germline): SEHNR, FQNEAQ (reference sequence).